This TCR beta chain was profiled in a study of tissue T cells after allogeneic stem cell transplantation. Study at large: Pathologist review favored tissue samples showing histologically apparent lymphocytes.

The CDR3 length is 15 residues. The V end lost 5 bases, the J end lost 6 bases, and 17 bases lay between the germline ends. Germline-derived CDR1 and CDR2 are SGHTA and FQGTGA. Clones were sequenced by immunoSEQ multiplex PCR, and TCRdb holds only the in-frame ones, with some missing. Of approximately 11,000 clones listed, 70% are singletons. GI sites, liver, skin and spleen were taken after median 9.75 post-mortem hours. Source: tissue from the right colon, taken at autopsy. The receptor's source is a woman between 18 and 50 years old with breast cancer. The chain uses TRBV7-3 and TRBJ2-1; tentative D call: TRBD2 (5 bases). CDR3 amino acids: CASSPGSSIGNEQFF. The CDR3 coding sequence is TGTGCCAGCAGCCCTGGGAGTAGTATTGGCAATGAGCAGTTCTTC. Filled out from reference TRBV7-3 and TRBJ2-1, the complete variable domain reads GAGVSQTPSNKVTEKGKYVELRCDPISGHTALYWYRQSLGQGPEFLIYFQGTGAADDSGLPNDRFFAVRPEGSVSTLKIQRTERGDSAVYLCASSPGSSIGNEQFFGPGTRLTVL.